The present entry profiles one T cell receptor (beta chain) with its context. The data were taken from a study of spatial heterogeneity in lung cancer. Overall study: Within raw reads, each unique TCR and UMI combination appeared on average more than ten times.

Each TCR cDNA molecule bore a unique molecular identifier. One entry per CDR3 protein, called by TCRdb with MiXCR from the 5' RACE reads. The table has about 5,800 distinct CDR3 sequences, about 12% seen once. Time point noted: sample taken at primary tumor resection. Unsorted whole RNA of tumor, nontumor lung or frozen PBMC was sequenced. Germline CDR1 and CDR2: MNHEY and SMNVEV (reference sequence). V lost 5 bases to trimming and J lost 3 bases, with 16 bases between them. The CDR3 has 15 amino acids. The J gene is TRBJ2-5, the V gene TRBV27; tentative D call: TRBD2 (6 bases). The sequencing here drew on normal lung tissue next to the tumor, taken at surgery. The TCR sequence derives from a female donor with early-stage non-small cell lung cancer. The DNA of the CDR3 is TGTGCCAGCAGTGACCACGGACTAACCAAAGAGACCCAGTACTTC. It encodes CASSDHGLTKETQYF.